This T cell receptor beta chain is from a study of blood T cell repertoires in COVID-19. On the study more broadly: COVID-19 samples from acute and convalescent phases originated in the United States, Italy and Spain. Sources were T cells, B-cell-depleted T cells, or PBMCs; the material itself was cDNA or gDNA.

Produced via immunoSEQ multiplex PCR; TCRdb's table is partial and in-frame only. The repertoire holds 170,000 or so clones, with 90% to 95% as singletons. With 0 bases clipped from V and 3 bases from J, the junction kept 5 bases outside the gene matches. The CDR3 spans 16 residues. This TCR was sampled from a man aged 50 or older with acute or convalescent COVID-19. The sequencing input was peripheral blood. This rearrangement joins TRBV5-3 to TRBJ2-3; the match to TRBD2 covers 9 bases. TRBV5-3 is an ORF, with its function uncertain. In nucleotides, the CDR3 is TGTGCCAGAAGCTTGGGTAGCGGGGGCGGAACAGATACGCAGTATTTT. Amino acids: CARSLGSGGGTDTQYF.